These 26 T cell receptor beta chains were all obtained from the same sample, sequenced in a study of T cells in Graves' hyperthyroidism and ophthalmopathy. Researchers took RNA transcripts and amplified the TCR beta CDR3 regions from them. Researchers ran a first-round RT-PCR on the TCR CDR3 using the HTBI primer set. Via MiXCR, TCRdb re-called the multiplex PCR reads, giving one row per CDR3 protein. The table shows some 690,000 distinct CDR3 sequences, with approximately 15% occurring only once. Material for sequencing was blood. All receptors come from a man between 50 and 59 years old with Graves' hyperthyroidism.

This clonotype has a count of ten or more. The rearrangement links TRBV28 to TRBJ2-7; 9 bases agree with TRBD1. Trimming at V came to 3 bases and at J to 6 bases, leaving 12 bases not matched to a gene. The CDR3 runs 16 residues. The germline CDR1 and CDR2 sequences are MDHEN and SYDVKM. This chain's CDR3 is CASSFPGQGLFGEQYF. Here the CDR3 DNA reads TGTGCCAGCAGTTTTCCGGGACAGGGCCTGTTTGGCGAGCAGTACTTC. Looking up the rest from reference TRBV28 and TRBJ2-7 gives the full variable domain: DVKVTQSSRYLVKRTGEKVFLECVQDMDHENMFWYRQDPGLGLRLIYFSYDVKMKEKGDIPEGYSVSREKKERFSLILESASTNQTSMYLCASSFPGQGLFGEQYFGPGTRLTVT.

This clonotype has a handful of counts. CDR3 residues: CASTLVDSMNTEAFF. CDR3 coding DNA: TGCGCCAGCACACTGGTGGATTCCATGAACACTGAAGCTTTCTTT. V gene TRBV5-1 combines with J gene TRBJ1-1; D gene ambiguous. CDR1 is SGHRS and CDR2 is YFSETQ in the germline V gene. CDR3 size: 15 residues. Trimming removed 6 bases from V and 0 bases from J, with 15 bases in between.

There are a few counts of this clonotype. The rearrangement joins TRBV5-1 to TRBJ1-1; possible D gene TRBD1, 6 bases. V was clipped by 0 bases and J by 6 bases, with 12 bases between them. This CDR3 comprises 14 residues. The germline V gene has CDR1 SGHRS and CDR2 YFSETQ. The CDR3, as DNA: TGCGCCAGCAGCTTGGACAGGGTAAGATCTGAAGCTTTCTTT. Translation gives CASSLDRVRSEAFF.

This clonotype came up many times. The CDR3 nucleotides read TGTGCCAGCAGTTTAAGCCCCGGGACAGGGAACGAAAAACTGTTTTTT. Translating it yields CASSLSPGTGNEKLFF. The rearrangement joins TRBV28 to TRBJ1-4; 9 bases agree with TRBD1. Germline V gene data show CDR1 as MDHEN and CDR2 as SYDVKM. J gave up 8 bases and V 2 bases, and 9 bases lay outside the gene matches. CDR3 length: 16 residues.

This clonotype was detected many times. The V and J genes are TRBV7-3 and TRBJ2-1; TRBD2 aligns across 13 bases. The V gene's germline CDR1 is SGHTA and CDR2 FQGTGA. CDR3 length: 16 amino acids. V trimming: 5 bases; J trimming: 4 bases; junction bases outside the gene matches: 5. This CDR3 is CASSLTTSGGYNEQFF. The CDR3 nucleotides are TGTGCCAGCAGCCTCACGACTAGCGGGGGGTACAATGAGCAGTTCTTC.

The V and J genes are TRBV11-3 and TRBJ1-1; D is undetermined. Trimming shortened V by 5 bases and J by 7 bases, and 11 bases separated the two germline ends. The CDR3 sequence is 12 residues long. From germline, CDR1 is SGHNT and CDR2 YENEEA. CDR3 region: CASSQSSREAFF. For the CDR3, the DNA is TGTGCCAGCAGCCAGTCGAGCCGTGAAGCTTTCTTT.

CDR3 loop: CASSPGEGQVNTEAFF. The CDR3 DNA reads as TGTGCCAGCTCACCAGGGGAGGGGCAGGTGAACACTGAAGCTTTCTTT. The chain links TRBV18 to TRBJ1-1; a possible D gene is TRBD1 (5 bases). Trimming removed 2 bases at V and 0 bases at J, with 13 bases between. Germline V gene lookup returns CDR1 KGHSH and CDR2 LQKENI. CDR3 size: 16 residues.

The chain is built from TRBV29-1 and TRBJ2-2; D gene uncertain. Germline assignment: CDR1 SQVTM and CDR2 ANQGSEA. V was clipped by 3 bases and J by 0 bases, with 11 bases between them. This CDR3 is built from 15 residues. The CDR3, as DNA: TGCAGCGTTGAGAAAAAAATTTCGAACACCGGGGAGCTGTTTTTT. This sequence encodes CSVEKKISNTGELFF.

CDR3 sequence (DNA): TGTGCCTCGTTGGGGGGAAGCTCCTACAATGAGCAGTTCTTC. Translating it yields CASLGGSSYNEQFF. The V gene is TRBV6-2 or TRBV6-3, the J gene TRBJ2-1; tentatively, D is TRBD2 (6 bases). Trimming stripped 11 bases from V and 0 bases from J, with 14 bases between. CDR1 is MNHEY, CDR2 SVGEGT, per germline. The CDR3 length is 14 residues.

This clonotype was seen at least ten times. V is TRBV12-3 or TRBV12-4 and J is TRBJ1-5; perhaps TRBD1 as D (6 bases). The CDR3 totals 16 residues. The V end was cut by 7 bases, the J end by 1 base, with 17 bases between. The CDR3 region is CASTARGAWSNQPQHF. Here the CDR3 DNA reads TGTGCCAGCACCGCTCGGGGGGCTTGGAGCAATCAGCCCCAGCATTTT.

This clonotype was observed a handful of times. This rearrangement joins TRBV7-8 to TRBJ2-5, with D possibly TRBD1 on 6 matching bases. V lost 7 bases to trimming and J lost 3 bases, with 9 bases between them. The CDR3 has 12 amino acids. CDR1 is SGHVS, CDR2 FQNEAQ, per germline. The CDR3 loop is CASNSGEETQYF. In DNA, the CDR3 is TGTGCCAGCAATTCAGGGGAAGAGACCCAGTACTTC.

In its sample, this clonotype was seen many times. The V gene is TRBV12-3 or TRBV12-4, the J gene TRBJ2-7, with D hard to call. The CDR3 totals 12 residues. Trimming took 5 bases from V and 6 from J, leaving 11 bases between them. The CDR3 DNA follows: TGTGCCAGCAGTCCTTCCCTTTTCGAGCAGTACTTC. This codes for CASSPSLFEQYF.

The chain couples TRBV7-6 to TRBJ2-7; 7 bases align to TRBD2. This CDR3 comprises 13 residues. Looked up from germline, CDR1 is SGHVS and CDR2 is FNYEAQ. Trimming took 5 bases from V and 0 from J; bases not matched to a gene: 1. This chain's CDR3 is CASSREVSYEQYF. CDR3 nucleotides: TGTGCCAGCAGCCGGGAGGTCTCCTACGAGCAGTACTTC.

V and J are TRBV7-9 and TRBJ2-3; TRBD2 aligns across 7 bases. Germline V gives CDR1 SEHNR, CDR2 FQNEAQ (reference sequence). This CDR3 has 14 residues. J lost 4 bases, V lost 7 bases, and 8 bases had no gene match. CDR3 region: CASTGLVISDTQYF. CDR3 sequence (DNA): TGTGCCAGCACCGGACTAGTCATCTCAGATACGCAGTATTTT.

The count of this clonotype is one. At one boundary the junction diverges from the germline segment, which might be a read error. The gene calls are TRBV27 and TRBJ2-3, with 9 bases lining up with TRBD1. Germline assignment: CDR1 MNHEY and CDR2 SMNVEV (reference sequence). This CDR3 comprises 18 residues. The CDR3 bases are TGCGCCAGCAGCCACGGGACAGGGAGACAGGGCTTCACAGATACGCAGTATTTT. Protein: CASSHGTGRQGFTDTQYF.

This clonotype was found many times. CDR3 sequence (DNA): TGTGCCAGCAGTTTATGGACTAGCGGTGCAGATACGCAGTATTTT. As protein: CASSLWTSGADTQYF. The V gene is TRBV28, the J gene TRBJ2-3, with 9 positions matching TRBD2. The CDR3 spans 15 residues. Germline CDR1 MDHEN, CDR2 SYDVKM. The ends lost 0 bases at V and 4 bases at J; junction bases unmatched: 2. Using reference TRBV28 and TRBJ2-3 for the parts outside the CDR3, the full variable domain is DVKVTQSSRYLVKRTGEKVFLECVQDMDHENMFWYRQDPGLGLRLIYFSYDVKMKEKGDIPEGYSVSREKKERFSLILESASTNQTSMYLCASSLWTSGADTQYFGPGTRLTVL.

The rearrangement joins TRBV30 to TRBJ2-1; possibly TRBD1 or TRBD2 for D (5 bases each). V lost 2 bases and J 9 bases, leaving 20 bases between the germline ends. Germline assignment: CDR1 GTSNPN and CDR2 SVGIG (reference sequence). The CDR3 length is 15 residues. CDR3: CAWSRIGKRGGEQFF. DNA of the CDR3: TGTGCCTGGAGTAGAATCGGAAAACGGGGCGGTGAGCAGTTCTTC.

This clonotype has at least ten counts. CDR3 loop: CASEREETQYF. CDR3 DNA sequence: TGTGCCAGCGAGCGGGAAGAGACCCAGTACTTC. The V call is TRBV2, the J call TRBJ2-5; tentatively, D is TRBD2 (6 bases). Per the germline V gene, CDR1 is SNHLY and CDR2 is FYNNEI. V was clipped by 8 bases and J by 3 bases, with 7 bases between them. The CDR3 sequence is 11 residues long.

This clonotype was seen only a few times. The chain uses TRBV5-1 and TRBJ1-2; TRBD1 matches 10 bases. This CDR3 contains 15 residues. Germline V gene lookup returns CDR1 SGHRS and CDR2 YFSETQ. V was clipped by 4 bases and J by 5 bases; unmatched bases: 8. The CDR3 loop reads CASSTAGTGEYGYTF. CDR3 in DNA: TGCGCCAGCAGCACAGCCGGGACAGGGGAGTATGGCTACACCTTC.

This clonotype was detected ten times or more. The rearrangement uses TRBV12-3 or TRBV12-4 and TRBJ2-3; D is perhaps TRBD2 (6 bases). CDR3 size: 15 residues. V was clipped by 7 bases and J by 0 bases, with 14 bases between them. In DNA form, the CDR3 reads TGTGCCAGCAACATGGGACTGGGAAGCACAGATACGCAGTATTTT. This codes for CASNMGLGSTDTQYF.

The rearrangement links TRBV6-2 or TRBV6-3 to TRBJ1-4; the match to TRBD1 covers 7 bases. Unmatched junction bases numbered 14, after V lost 5 bases and J lost 5 bases. This CDR3 contains 17 residues. Germline lookup yields CDR1 MNHEY and CDR2 SVGEGT. CDR3: CASSNPEGWDRNEKLFF. In DNA form, the CDR3 reads TGTGCCAGCAGTAACCCCGAGGGGTGGGACAGAAATGAAAAACTGTTTTTT.

This clonotype came up many times. The gene calls are TRBV11-2 and TRBJ2-5; 14 nucleotides agree with TRBD2. From germline, CDR1 is SGHAT and CDR2 FQNNGV. The CDR3 consists of 18 residues. Germline trimming cut 6 bases from V and 5 bases from J; bases unmatched to any gene: 14. This CDR3 reads CASSHGTSGSLKGETQYF. The CDR3 DNA sequence: TGTGCCAGCAGTCACGGGACTAGCGGGAGCTTGAAGGGGGAGACCCAGTACTTC.

The chain carries TRBV7-3 and TRBJ1-6; 7 bases fit TRBD1. J was trimmed by 10 bases and V by 4 bases; bases with no gene match: 7. Germline V CDR1 and CDR2: SGHTA, FQGTGA. This CDR3 has 14 residues. The CDR3 bases are TGTGCCAGCAGCTCGACAGGGAGCGGGTCACCCCTCCACTTT. It yields the protein CASSSTGSGSPLHF.

This clonotype occurred a few times. The V call is TRBV7-2, the J call TRBJ1-3; no reliable D call. The length of the CDR3 is 15 residues. CDR1 is SGHTA and CDR2 is FQGNSA in the germline V gene. The V end was cut by 1 base, the J end by 0 bases, with 7 bases between. CDR3 in DNA: TGTGCCAGCAGCTTAGGAGACTACTCTGGAAACACCATATATTTT. Translated, it gives CASSLGDYSGNTIYF.

V is TRBV29-1 and J is TRBJ2-5; TRBD1 matches at 7 bases. This CDR3 is built from 14 residues. Germline V gives CDR1 SQVTM, CDR2 ANQGSEA. V was clipped by 4 bases and J by 2 bases; unmatched bases: 7. CDR3 sequence: CSVGKQGWQETQYF. The CDR3 nucleotides read TGCAGCGTTGGGAAACAGGGGTGGCAAGAGACCCAGTACTTC.

This clonotype was detected ten times or more. The genes are TRBV12-3 or TRBV12-4 and TRBJ2-1; TRBD2 aligns across 7 bases. J was trimmed by 7 bases and V by 3 bases; bases with no gene match: 0. The CDR3 totals 12 residues. The CDR3 protein is CASSFSGNEQFF. In DNA, the CDR3 is TGTGCCAGCAGTTTTAGCGGGAATGAGCAGTTCTTC.